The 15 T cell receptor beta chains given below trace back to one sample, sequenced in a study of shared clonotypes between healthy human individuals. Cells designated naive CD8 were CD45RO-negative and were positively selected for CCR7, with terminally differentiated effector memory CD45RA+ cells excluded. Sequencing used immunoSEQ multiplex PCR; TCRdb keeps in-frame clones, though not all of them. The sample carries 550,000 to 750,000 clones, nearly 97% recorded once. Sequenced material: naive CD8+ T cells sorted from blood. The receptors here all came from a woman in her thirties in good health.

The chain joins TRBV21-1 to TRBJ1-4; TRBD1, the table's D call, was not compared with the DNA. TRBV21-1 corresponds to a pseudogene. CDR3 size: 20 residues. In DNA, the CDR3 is TGTGCCAGCAGCGAAAAAGAGGGTCGGGGACAGGGGGCCCCTAATGAAAAACTGTTTTTT. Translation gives CASSEKEGRGQGAPNEKLFF.

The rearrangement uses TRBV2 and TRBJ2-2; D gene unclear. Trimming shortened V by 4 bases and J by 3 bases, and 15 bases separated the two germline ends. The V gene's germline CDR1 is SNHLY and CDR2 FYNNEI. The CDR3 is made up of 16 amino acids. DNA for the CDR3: TGTGCCAGCAGTGTTAAGGTTCCAGTCTACACCGGGGAGCTGTTTTTT. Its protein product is CASSVKVPVYTGELFF.

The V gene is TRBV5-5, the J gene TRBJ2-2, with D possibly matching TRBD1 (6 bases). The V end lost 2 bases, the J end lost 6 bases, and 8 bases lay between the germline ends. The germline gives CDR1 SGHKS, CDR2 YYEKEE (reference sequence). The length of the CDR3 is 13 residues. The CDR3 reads CASSFRGSGELFF. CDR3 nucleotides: TGTGCCAGCAGCTTTAGGGGGTCCGGGGAGCTGTTTTTT.

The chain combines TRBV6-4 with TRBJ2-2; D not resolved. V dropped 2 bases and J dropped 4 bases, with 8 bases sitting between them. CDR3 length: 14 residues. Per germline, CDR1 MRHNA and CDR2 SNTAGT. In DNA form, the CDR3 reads TGTGCCAGCAGTGACGAGGCAGGCACCGGGGAGCTGTTTTTT. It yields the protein CASSDEAGTGELFF.

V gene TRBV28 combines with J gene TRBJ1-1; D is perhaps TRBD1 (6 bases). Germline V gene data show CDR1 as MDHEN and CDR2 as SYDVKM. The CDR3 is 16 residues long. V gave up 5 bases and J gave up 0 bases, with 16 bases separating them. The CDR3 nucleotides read TGTGCCAGCAGTCAACACAGGGTACCCATGAACACTGAAGCTTTCTTT. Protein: CASSQHRVPMNTEAFF.

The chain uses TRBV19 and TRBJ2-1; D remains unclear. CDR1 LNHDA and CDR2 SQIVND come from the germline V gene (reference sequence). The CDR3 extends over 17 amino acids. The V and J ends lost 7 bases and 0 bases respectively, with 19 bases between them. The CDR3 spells CASTTRATSLSYNEQFF. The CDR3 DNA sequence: TGTGCCAGTACCACAAGAGCCACTTCACTCTCCTACAATGAGCAGTTCTTC.

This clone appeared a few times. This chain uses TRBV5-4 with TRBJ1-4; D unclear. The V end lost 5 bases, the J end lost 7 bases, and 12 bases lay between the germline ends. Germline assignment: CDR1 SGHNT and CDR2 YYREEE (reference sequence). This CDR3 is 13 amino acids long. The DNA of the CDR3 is TGTGCCAGCAGTCCCCCGGAGAGTGAAAAACTGTTTTTT. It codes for CASSPPESEKLFF.

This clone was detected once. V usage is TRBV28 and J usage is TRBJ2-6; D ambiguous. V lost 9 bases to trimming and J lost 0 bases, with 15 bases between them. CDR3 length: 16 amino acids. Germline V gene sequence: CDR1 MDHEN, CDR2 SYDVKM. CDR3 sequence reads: CASRKGYGSGANVLTF. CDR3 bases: TGTGCCAGTCGGAAGGGCTACGGCTCTGGGGCCAACGTCCTGACTTTC.

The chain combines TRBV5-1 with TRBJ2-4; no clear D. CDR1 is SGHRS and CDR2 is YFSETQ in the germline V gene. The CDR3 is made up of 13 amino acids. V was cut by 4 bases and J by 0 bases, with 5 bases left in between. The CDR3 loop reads CASSPLAKNIQYF. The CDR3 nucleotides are TGCGCCAGCAGCCCACTAGCCAAAAACATTCAGTACTTC.

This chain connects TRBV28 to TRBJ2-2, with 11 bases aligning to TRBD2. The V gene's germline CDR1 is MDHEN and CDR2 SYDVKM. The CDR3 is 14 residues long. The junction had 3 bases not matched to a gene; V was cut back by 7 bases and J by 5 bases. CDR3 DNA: TGTGCCAGCAAACTAGCGGGGGAAACCGGGGAGCTGTTTTTT. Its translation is CASKLAGETGELFF.

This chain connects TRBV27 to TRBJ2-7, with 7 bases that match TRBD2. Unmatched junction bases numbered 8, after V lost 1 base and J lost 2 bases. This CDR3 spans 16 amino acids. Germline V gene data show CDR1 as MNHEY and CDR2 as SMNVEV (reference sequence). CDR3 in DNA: TGTGCCAGCAGTTTATTTCCCAGCGGGGAAACCTACGAGCAGTACTTC. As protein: CASSLFPSGETYEQYF.

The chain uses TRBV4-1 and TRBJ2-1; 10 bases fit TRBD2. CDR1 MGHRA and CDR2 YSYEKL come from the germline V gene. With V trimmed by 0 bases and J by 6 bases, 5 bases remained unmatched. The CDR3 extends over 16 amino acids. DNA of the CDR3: TGCGCCAGCAGCCAAGAGTGGCTAGCGGGAGCCAATGAGCAGTTCTTC. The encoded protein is CASSQEWLAGANEQFF.

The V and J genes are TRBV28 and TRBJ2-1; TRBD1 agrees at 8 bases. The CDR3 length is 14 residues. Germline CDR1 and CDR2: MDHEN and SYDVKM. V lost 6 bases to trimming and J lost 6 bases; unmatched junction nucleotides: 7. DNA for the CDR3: TGTGCCAGCAGACGGGGACAGGTCAGCAATGAGCAGTTCTTC. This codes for CASRRGQVSNEQFF.

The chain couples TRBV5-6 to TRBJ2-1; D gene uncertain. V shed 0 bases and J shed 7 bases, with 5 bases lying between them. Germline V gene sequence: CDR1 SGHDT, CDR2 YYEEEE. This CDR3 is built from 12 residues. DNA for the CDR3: TGTGCCAGCAGCTTGGAACTAAATGAGCAGTTCTTC. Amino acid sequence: CASSLELNEQFF.

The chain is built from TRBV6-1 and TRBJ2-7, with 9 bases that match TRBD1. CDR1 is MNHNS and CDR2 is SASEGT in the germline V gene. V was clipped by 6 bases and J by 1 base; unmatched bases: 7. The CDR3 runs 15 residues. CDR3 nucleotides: TGTGCCAGCAGCCCCGGGACAGGGCTTTCCTACGAGCAGTACTTC. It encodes CASSPGTGLSYEQYF.